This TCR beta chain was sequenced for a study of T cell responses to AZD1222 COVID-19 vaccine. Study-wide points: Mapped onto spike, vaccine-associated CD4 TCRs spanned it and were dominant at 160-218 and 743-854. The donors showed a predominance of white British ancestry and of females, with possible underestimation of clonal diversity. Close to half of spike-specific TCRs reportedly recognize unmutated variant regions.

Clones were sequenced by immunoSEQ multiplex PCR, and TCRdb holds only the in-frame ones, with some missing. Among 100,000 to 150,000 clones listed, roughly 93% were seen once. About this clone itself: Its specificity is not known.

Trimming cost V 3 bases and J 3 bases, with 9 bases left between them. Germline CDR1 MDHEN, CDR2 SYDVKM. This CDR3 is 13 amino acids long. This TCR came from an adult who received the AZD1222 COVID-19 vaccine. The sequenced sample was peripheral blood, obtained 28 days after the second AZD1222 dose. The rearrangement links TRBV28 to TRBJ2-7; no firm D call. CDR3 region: CASSFGHDYEQYF. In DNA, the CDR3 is TGTGCCAGCAGTTTCGGTCATGACTACGAGCAGTACTTC.